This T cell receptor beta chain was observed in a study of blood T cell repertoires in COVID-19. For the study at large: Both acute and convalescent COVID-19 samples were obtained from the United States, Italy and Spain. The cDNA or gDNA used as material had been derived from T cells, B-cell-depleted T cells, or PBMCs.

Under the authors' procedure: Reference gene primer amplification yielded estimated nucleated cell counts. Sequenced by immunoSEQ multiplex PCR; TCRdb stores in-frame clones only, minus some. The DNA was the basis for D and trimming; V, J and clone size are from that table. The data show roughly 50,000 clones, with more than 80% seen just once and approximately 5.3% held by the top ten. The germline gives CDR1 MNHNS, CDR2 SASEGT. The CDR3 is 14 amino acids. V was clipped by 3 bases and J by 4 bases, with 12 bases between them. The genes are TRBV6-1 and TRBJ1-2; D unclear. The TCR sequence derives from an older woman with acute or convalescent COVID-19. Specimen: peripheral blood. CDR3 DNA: TGTGCCAGCAGTGATGGGTCAGGCAGCTATGGCTACACCTTC. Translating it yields CASSDGSGSYGYTF.